The 24 T cell receptor beta chains below come from one sample, sequenced in a study of cytomegalovirus exposure and HLA in healthy donors. PCR amplification relied on 60 Vbeta primers (plus 13 Jbeta primers). TCRdb keeps only in-frame clones here, not all; method: immunoSEQ multiplex PCR. The sample lists around 84,000 clones, around 77% occurring once. Sequencing was carried out using PBMCs. The receptor set was obtained from a man aged 45 to 65 in good health and CMV-seronegative.

The V gene is TRBV4-2, the J gene TRBJ2-1, with 9 bases that match TRBD2. J gave up 5 bases and V 4 bases, and 6 bases lay outside the gene matches. The CDR3 length is 15 residues. Germline V gene lookup returns CDR1 LGHNA and CDR2 YNFKEQ. The CDR3 nucleotides read TGTGCCAGCAGCCTAACTAGCGGGCGCAACAATGAGCAGTTCTTC. It yields the protein CASSLTSGRNNEQFF.

This rearrangement joins TRBV6-1 to TRBJ2-7; the match to TRBD2 covers 7 bases. CDR1 is MNHNS, CDR2 SASEGT, per germline. The CDR3 consists of 14 residues. The J segment lost 4 bases and the V segment lost 0 bases, leaving 3 bases of the junction unmatched. The CDR3 region is CASSEAGRDYEQYF. DNA for the CDR3: TGTGCCAGCAGTGAAGCGGGGAGGGATTACGAGCAGTACTTC.

This rearrangement joins TRBV7-9 to TRBJ2-3, with D perhaps matching TRBD2 (6 bases). V lost 1 base and J 0 bases, leaving 14 bases between the germline ends. CDR3 length: 17 amino acids. Germline V gives CDR1 SEHNR, CDR2 FQNEAQ (reference sequence). The CDR3 is CASSLGRVGTSTDTQYF. For the CDR3, the DNA is TGTGCCAGCAGCTTAGGTCGGGTGGGGACTAGCACAGATACGCAGTATTTT. The variable domain in full, completed from reference TRBV7-9 and TRBJ2-3, reads DTGVSQNPRHKITKRGQNVTFRCDPISEHNRLYWYRQTLGQGPEFLTYFQNEAQLEKSRLLSDRFSAERPKGSFSTLEIQRTEQGDSAMYLCASSLGRVGTSTDTQYFGPGTRLTVL.

The chain carries TRBV9 and TRBJ2-6; maybe TRBD1 (5 bases). The CDR3 is 16 residues long. Trimming pared 5 bases from V and 3 bases from J, leaving 15 bases between. The germline gives CDR1 SGDLS, CDR2 YYNGEE. The CDR3 DNA is TGTGCCAGCAGTTCCCGGGCAGGGCTTGGGGCCAACGTCCTGACTTTC. As protein: CASSSRAGLGANVLTF.

The chain couples TRBV19 to TRBJ1-5, with TRBD1 matching 7 bases. CDR1 is LNHDA and CDR2 is SQIVND in the germline V gene (reference sequence). V was pared by 5 bases and J by 7 bases, with 8 bases of the junction left unmatched. This CDR3 is 14 amino acids long. This CDR3 reads CASSPPDRRQPQHF. The CDR3 DNA sequence: TGTGCCAGTAGTCCCCCGGACAGGCGACAGCCCCAGCATTTT.

Written as DNA, the CDR3 is TGCGCCAGCAGTTACGGGGAGACCCAGTACTTC. It encodes CASSYGETQYF. This chain links TRBV5-1 with TRBJ2-5; no clear D gene. Trimming pared 5 bases from V and 5 bases from J, leaving 7 bases between. The CDR3 extends over 11 amino acids. Per the germline V gene, CDR1 is SGHRS and CDR2 is YFSETQ.

The rearrangement joins TRBV27 to TRBJ1-5; D is uncertain. Looked up from germline, CDR1 is MNHEY and CDR2 is SMNVEV (reference sequence). The CDR3 spans 14 residues. V was shortened by 5 bases and J by 6 bases, with 14 bases between the two germline ends. CDR3 in amino acids: CASSPGRGRQPQHF. The CDR3 DNA reads as TGTGCCAGCAGTCCTGGGCGTGGGCGTCAGCCCCAGCATTTT.

The rearrangement links TRBV19 to TRBJ1-4, with D tentatively TRBD1 (5 bases). Germline V gives CDR1 LNHDA, CDR2 SQIVND (reference sequence). Deletions cut 6 bases from V and 4 bases from J, with 24 bases between. The CDR3 consists of 18 residues. CDR3 sequence reads: CASRDARQSRVLNEKLFF. Here the CDR3 DNA reads TGTGCCAGTAGGGACGCCCGACAGTCCCGAGTCCTTAATGAAAAACTGTTTTTT.

V usage is TRBV9 and J usage is TRBJ2-3, with a weak D call TRBD1 (6 bases). The length of the CDR3 is 17 residues. Looked up from germline, CDR1 is SGDLS and CDR2 is YYNGEE. Trimming left V 0 bases short and J 0 bases short, with 14 bases between. The CDR3 loop is CASSVGLGAASTDTQYF. CDR3 coding DNA: TGTGCCAGCAGCGTAGGGCTGGGGGCAGCTAGCACAGATACGCAGTATTTT.

The rearrangement joins TRBV5-5 to TRBJ2-7; D possibly corresponds to TRBD1 (6 bases). This CDR3 is built from 15 residues. Germline values: CDR1 SGHKS, CDR2 YYEKEE (reference sequence). The V gene lost 4 bases and the J gene lost 4 bases, with 18 bases spanning the gap. The CDR3 reads CASSPNREDLYEQYF. The CDR3 DNA sequence: TGTGCCAGCAGCCCGAACAGGGAAGATTTGTACGAGCAGTACTTC. Combining the CDR3 with reference TRBV5-5 and TRBJ2-7 gives the whole variable domain DAGVTQSPTHLIKTRGQQVTLRCSPISGHKSVSWYQQVLGQGPQFIFQYYEKEERGRGNFPDRFSARQFPNYSSELNVNALLLGDSALYLCASSPNREDLYEQYFGPGTRLTVT.

The V call is TRBV6-1, the J call TRBJ2-4, with 7 nucleotides matching TRBD1. J lost 7 bases, V lost 4 bases, and 10 bases had no gene match. Germline loops: CDR1 MNHNS, CDR2 SASEGT. The CDR3 is made up of 15 amino acids. The CDR3 DNA follows: TGTGCCAGCAGTGGGAAACCGGGACAGCAGAACATTCAGTACTTC. The encoded protein is CASSGKPGQQNIQYF.

This sequence joins TRBV19 and TRBJ2-2; the D gene is possibly TRBD2 (6 bases). The germline V and J ends were trimmed by 3 bases and 4 bases, with 12 bases remaining between them. The CDR3 sequence is 15 residues long. Germline loops: CDR1 LNHDA, CDR2 SQIVND (reference sequence). The CDR3 region is CASSIGLPFTGELFF. The DNA of the CDR3 is TGTGCCAGTAGTATCGGACTACCATTCACCGGGGAGCTGTTTTTT.

This clone was found a few times. This chain links TRBV7-6 with TRBJ2-7; D perhaps matches TRBD1 (6 bases). Germline CDR1 SGHVS, CDR2 FNYEAQ. V was pared by 5 bases and J by 3 bases, with 11 bases between. There are 13 residues in the CDR3. CDR3 region: CASSTTGFYEQYF. The CDR3 region has the DNA TGTGCCAGCAGCACAACAGGGTTCTACGAGCAGTACTTC.

This clone was found a few times. The CDR3 loop reads CASGSDRQSPLHF. For the CDR3, the DNA is TGTGCCAGCGGTTCGGACAGGCAATCACCCCTCCACTTT. The chain links TRBV28 to TRBJ1-6; 7 bases map to TRBD1. Germline CDR1 reads MDHEN; CDR2 reads SYDVKM. This CDR3 spans 13 amino acids. Trimming removed 8 bases from V and 10 bases from J; junction bases left unmatched: 8.

Turning to this clone: At one boundary the junction diverges from the germline segment, which might be a read error. This sequence joins TRBV7-9 and TRBJ1-1; D is unresolved. The CDR3 length is 15 residues. Germline CDR1 and CDR2: SEHNR and FQNEAQ (reference sequence). The CDR3 DNA reads as TGTTCCAGCAGCTCTCAGGCGGGTGGGGACACTGAAGCTTTCTTT. It specifies CSSSSQAGGDTEAFF.

This chain uses TRBV11-2 with TRBJ2-1; maybe TRBD1 (7 bases). V lost 5 bases to trimming and J lost 7 bases, with 30 bases between them. From germline, CDR1 is SGHAT and CDR2 FQNNGV. This CDR3 contains 19 residues. The CDR3 DNA is TGTGCCAGCAGCGGAATCGGAAGGGGGCGCGGAGGGAGTAGGAATGAGCAGTTCTTC. Its translation is CASSGIGRGRGGSRNEQFF.

This clone came up once. This sequence joins TRBV9 and TRBJ1-2, with a weak D call TRBD1 (5 bases). The CDR3 extends over 13 amino acids. Trimming took off 3 bases at V and 8 bases at J, with 14 bases between the two ends. Germline V gene sequence: CDR1 SGDLS, CDR2 YYNGEE. Here the CDR3 DNA reads TGTGCCAGCAGCGCCGGGGGGTCTTCCGGCTACACCTTC. Translated: CASSAGGSSGYTF.

The chain links TRBV30 to TRBJ1-4; TRBD1 matches 9 bases. The CDR3 covers 15 residues. The germline V gene has CDR1 GTSNPN and CDR2 SVGIG (reference sequence). J gave up 8 bases and V 2 bases, and 9 bases lay outside the gene matches. The CDR3 loop is CAWSLEGQGEEKLFF. CDR3 sequence (DNA): TGTGCCTGGAGTTTAGAGGGACAGGGTGAAGAAAAACTGTTTTTT. The full variable domain, with the rest looked up from reference TRBV30 and TRBJ1-4, is SQTIHQWPATLVQPVGSPLSLECTVEGTSNPNLYWYRQAAGRGLQLLFYSVGIGQISSEVPQNLSASRPQDRQFILSSKKLLLSDSGFYLCAWSLEGQGEEKLFFGSGTQLSVL.

J is TRBJ2-2 and V is TRBV4-1, with D perhaps TRBD2 (6 bases). The CDR3 is 16 amino acids. The germline V gene has CDR1 MGHRA and CDR2 YSYEKL. V lost 2 bases and J lost 5, with 15 bases in between. This CDR3 is CASSQQPGGNTGELFF. DNA of the CDR3: TGCGCCAGCAGCCAACAACCCGGGGGTAATACCGGGGAGCTGTTTTTT.

This clone was counted a single time. The genes are TRBV10-3 and TRBJ2-1; TRBD2 matches 12 bases. Germline CDR1 is ENHRY and CDR2 is SYGVKD. Unmatched junction bases numbered 13, after V lost 10 bases and J lost 3 bases. This CDR3 spans 17 amino acids. CDR3 residues: CASMTGSSGGGYNEQFF. CDR3 sequence (DNA): TGTGCCAGCATGACAGGGTCTAGCGGGGGGGGCTACAATGAGCAGTTCTTC.

This chain joins TRBV25-1 and TRBJ2-3; no definite D call. Germline CDR1 and CDR2: MGHDK and SYGVNS. Trimming took off 5 bases at V and 3 bases at J, with 15 bases between the two ends. The CDR3 spans 15 residues. For the CDR3, the DNA is TGTGCCAGCAGTAAGTCCGGTCCCGAAACAGATACGCAGTATTTT. This translates into CASSKSGPETDTQYF.

The rearrangement joins TRBV5-4 to TRBJ2-7; TRBD2 matches at 7 bases. J gave up 5 bases and V 0 bases, and 8 bases lay outside the gene matches. The CDR3 length is 15 residues. Germline V gene data show CDR1 as SGHNT and CDR2 as YYREEE (reference sequence). The CDR3 DNA reads as TGTGCCAGCAGCTTGGGGGGGGGTAGCCGCGACGAGCAGTACTTC. Translation gives CASSLGGGSRDEQYF.

This chain links TRBV11-3 with TRBJ1-4; the D gene is possibly TRBD1 (6 bases). The V end was cut by 5 bases, the J end by 5 bases, with 9 bases between. The germline CDR1 and CDR2 sequences are SGHNT and YENEEA. The CDR3 loop spans 13 amino acids. CDR3: CASSRQENEKLFF. CDR3 DNA: TGTGCCAGCAGCCGACAGGAGAATGAAAAACTGTTTTTT.

V gene TRBV7-2 combines with J gene TRBJ2-1; 7 positions agree with TRBD1. Germline CDR1 reads SGHTA; CDR2 reads FQGNSA. The CDR3 sequence is 15 residues long. Unmatched junction bases numbered 9, after V lost 5 bases and J lost 5 bases. CDR3 amino acids: CASSPWLDRNNEQFF. The CDR3 coding sequence is TGTGCCAGCAGCCCCTGGTTGGACAGGAACAATGAGCAGTTCTTC.